These T cell receptor beta chains were read from a single sample in a study of blood T cell repertoires in COVID-19. This table comes from immunoSEQ multiplex PCR, and its TCRdb copy is limited to in-frame clones, with some not included. The sample yields roughly 340,000 clones, over 75% seen once. The sample taken for sequencing was PBMCs or T cells enriched from blood (not recorded which). These receptors originate from a man aged 35-49 years in a cohort exposed to, infected with or recovered from COVID-19 (not recorded which). Both conserved end residues are part of each CDR3. The order of the fields is V gene, J gene, D gene, clone size, CDR3 protein, CDR3 DNA. D genes are given only for firm matches. Not every row has a clone size; where given, it reads once, few, many or a size class.

V gene: TRBV27; J gene: TRBJ2-7; D gene: -; clone size: once; CDR3 protein: CASSLKITSSYEQYF; CDR3 DNA: TGTGCCAGCAGTTTAAAGATTACCAGCTCCTACGAGCAGTACTTC
V gene: TRBV5-8; J gene: TRBJ1-1; D gene: TRBD1; clone size: -; CDR3 protein: CASSLGAGRGRLNTEAFF; CDR3 DNA: TGTGCCAGCAGCTTGGGGGCGGGCAGGGGGCGGTTGAACACTGAAGCTTTCTTT
V gene: TRBV6-5; J gene: TRBJ2-7; D gene: -; clone size: -; CDR3 protein: CASSGLGGRSYEQYF; CDR3 DNA: TGTGCCAGCAGCGGGTTGGGGGGTCGGTCCTACGAGCAGTACTTC
V gene: TRBV5-1; J gene: TRBJ1-1; D gene: TRBD1; clone size: -; CDR3 protein: CASRAGTGPHTEAFF; CDR3 DNA: TGCGCCAGCAGAGCCGGGACAGGGCCTCACACTGAAGCTTTCTTT
V gene: TRBV5-1; J gene: TRBJ1-1; D gene: -; clone size: -; CDR3 protein: CASSSPKGVMNTEAFF; CDR3 DNA: TGCGCCAGCAGCTCCCCGAAGGGGGTTATGAACACTGAAGCTTTCTTT
V gene: TRBV30; J gene: TRBJ1-5; D gene: -; clone size: -; CDR3 protein: CAWSHRESQPQHF; CDR3 DNA: TGTGCCTGGAGCCACAGGGAGAGTCAGCCCCAGCATTTT
V gene: TRBV5-1; J gene: TRBJ2-7; D gene: -; clone size: -; CDR3 protein: CASSLLGQTYEQYF; CDR3 DNA: TGCGCCAGCAGCTTGTTAGGACAGACCTACGAGCAGTACTTC
V gene: TRBV19; J gene: TRBJ1-4; D gene: -; clone size: -; CDR3 protein: CASRQDRANEKLFF; CDR3 DNA: TGTGCCAGTAGACAGGATAGAGCTAATGAAAAACTGTTTTTT
V gene: TRBV19; J gene: TRBJ2-7; D gene: -; clone size: -; CDR3 protein: CASSHPGKQGSYEQYF; CDR3 DNA: TGTGCCAGTAGCCATCCGGGAAAGCAAGGATCCTACGAGCAGTACTTC
V gene: TRBV5-5; J gene: TRBJ2-7; D gene: -; clone size: -; CDR3 protein: CASSLVAGISYEQYF; CDR3 DNA: TGTGCCAGCAGCTTGGTGGCAGGGATCTCCTACGAGCAGTACTTC
V gene: TRBV19; J gene: TRBJ2-3; D gene: -; clone size: -; CDR3 protein: CATSPSTDTQYF; CDR3 DNA: TGTGCCACTAGCCCTAGCACAGATACGCAGTATTTT
V gene: TRBV5-1; J gene: TRBJ1-1; D gene: TRBD1; clone size: -; CDR3 protein: CASSSDRFGQTEAFF; CDR3 DNA: TGCGCCAGCAGCTCGGACAGGTTCGGTCAAACTGAAGCTTTCTTT
V gene: TRBV4-1; J gene: TRBJ1-2; D gene: -; clone size: -; CDR3 protein: CASSQDRRSGYTF; CDR3 DNA: TGCGCCAGCAGCCAAGATAGGAGGTCGGGCTACACCTTC
V gene: TRBV7-9; J gene: TRBJ1-1; D gene: TRBD1; clone size: -; CDR3 protein: CASSWRDRNTEAFF; CDR3 DNA: TGTGCCAGCAGCTGGAGGGACAGGAACACTGAAGCTTTCTTT
V gene: TRBV16; J gene: TRBJ2-1; D gene: -; clone size: -; CDR3 protein: CASSLFGQGRNEQFF; CDR3 DNA: TGTGCCAGCAGCCTCTTTGGTCAAGGGAGGAATGAGCAGTTCTTC
V gene: TRBV14; J gene: TRBJ2-5; D gene: TRBD1; clone size: once; CDR3 protein: CASSRQGVETQYF; CDR3 DNA: TGTGCCAGCAGCCGGCAGGGGGTAGAGACCCAGTACTTC
V gene: TRBV10-3; J gene: TRBJ2-7; D gene: -; clone size: few; CDR3 protein: CAIRDSGEQYF; CDR3 DNA: TGTGCCATCAGGGACAGCGGCGAGCAGTACTTC
V gene: TRBV14; J gene: TRBJ1-1; D gene: -; clone size: once; CDR3 protein: CASSQGGGITEAFF; CDR3 DNA: TGTGCCAGCAGCCAAGGGGGGGGAATCACTGAAGCTTTCTTT
V gene: TRBV7-6; J gene: TRBJ2-2; D gene: TRBD2; clone size: -; CDR3 protein: CASSLAASGRPGELFF; CDR3 DNA: TGTGCCAGCAGCTTAGCGGCTAGCGGGAGGCCCGGGGAGCTGTTTTTT
V gene: TRBV5-5; J gene: TRBJ2-1; D gene: -; clone size: -; CDR3 protein: CASSLLQGNEQFF; CDR3 DNA: TGTGCCAGCAGCTTGCTACAGGGCAATGAGCAGTTCTTC
V gene: TRBV24-1; J gene: TRBJ2-1; D gene: TRBD2; clone size: -; CDR3 protein: CATSDPNPGTSGRPEQFF; CDR3 DNA: TGTGCCACCAGTGATCCCAATCCAGGGACTAGCGGGAGGCCTGAGCAGTTCTTC
V gene: TRBV7-9; J gene: TRBJ2-5; D gene: -; clone size: -; CDR3 protein: CASSPSVIQETQYF; CDR3 DNA: TGTGCCAGCAGCCCTAGCGTAATCCAAGAGACCCAGTACTTC
V gene: TRBV29-1; J gene: TRBJ2-7; D gene: TRBD2; clone size: -; CDR3 protein: CSVLQGLGTSGSEQYF; CDR3 DNA: TGCAGCGTCCTACAGGGGCTTGGGACTAGCGGATCCGAGCAGTACTTC
V gene: TRBV27; J gene: TRBJ2-7; D gene: -; clone size: -; CDR3 protein: CASSLYGAVGYEQYF; CDR3 DNA: TGTGCCAGCAGTTTATATGGGGCCGTGGGCTACGAGCAGTACTTC
V gene: TRBV7-3; J gene: TRBJ2-1; D gene: TRBD1; clone size: -; CDR3 protein: CASSLDRANSYNEQFF; CDR3 DNA: TGTGCCAGCAGCTTAGACAGGGCGAACTCCTACAATGAGCAGTTCTTC
V gene: TRBV28; J gene: TRBJ2-1; D gene: TRBD1; clone size: -; CDR3 protein: CASRTGTGGIDEQFF; CDR3 DNA: TGTGCCAGCAGGACGGGGACAGGGGGCATCGATGAGCAGTTCTTC
V gene: TRBV2; J gene: TRBJ1-5; D gene: -; clone size: once; CDR3 protein: CASSEARVIGQPQHF; CDR3 DNA: TGTGCCAGCAGTGAAGCCAGGGTCATAGGTCAGCCCCAGCATTTT
V gene: TRBV2; J gene: TRBJ1-4; D gene: -; clone size: -; CDR3 protein: CATALEINEKLFF; CDR3 DNA: TGTGCCACCGCGTTGGAGATTAATGAAAAACTGTTTTTT
V gene: TRBV11-3; J gene: TRBJ2-1; D gene: -; clone size: -; CDR3 protein: CASSSGLMGLNEQFF; CDR3 DNA: TGTGCCAGCAGCTCAGGCCTTATGGGGCTCAATGAGCAGTTCTTC
V gene: TRBV6-1; J gene: TRBJ1-1; D gene: -; clone size: -; CDR3 protein: CASSEVEGTEAFF; CDR3 DNA: TGTGCCAGCAGTGAAGTGGAGGGCACTGAAGCTTTCTTT
V gene: TRBV10-3; J gene: TRBJ1-5; D gene: TRBD1; clone size: few; CDR3 protein: CAISIGTGDQPQHF; CDR3 DNA: TGTGCCATCAGCATCGGGACAGGGGATCAGCCCCAGCATTTT
V gene: TRBV6-5; J gene: TRBJ1-6; D gene: TRBD1; clone size: -; CDR3 protein: CASRAGTVDSPLHF; CDR3 DNA: TGTGCCAGCAGGGCCGGGACAGTCGATTCACCCCTCCACTTT
V gene: TRBV19; J gene: TRBJ2-7; D gene: TRBD1; clone size: -; CDR3 protein: CATNRGGEQYF; CDR3 DNA: TGTGCCACTAACAGGGGTGGAGAGCAGTACTTC
V gene: TRBV3-1/TRBV3-2; J gene: TRBJ2-3; D gene: -; clone size: -; CDR3 protein: CASSQASGAQYF; CDR3 DNA: TGTGCCAGCAGCCAAGCCTCGGGGGCGCAGTATTTT
V gene: TRBV13; J gene: TRBJ2-1; D gene: TRBD2; clone size: -; CDR3 protein: CASSPKGLAAYNEQFF; CDR3 DNA: TGTGCCAGCAGCCCAAAAGGACTAGCGGCTTACAATGAGCAGTTCTTC
V gene: TRBV5-1; J gene: TRBJ2-7; D gene: -; clone size: -; CDR3 protein: CASSLEQGHEQYF; CDR3 DNA: TGCGCCAGCAGCTTGGAGCAGGGCCACGAGCAGTACTTC
V gene: TRBV6-5; J gene: TRBJ2-7; D gene: -; clone size: -; CDR3 protein: CASSLQGNEQYF; CDR3 DNA: TGTGCCAGCAGCCTACAGGGTAACGAGCAGTACTTC
V gene: TRBV5-1; J gene: TRBJ1-4; D gene: -; clone size: -; CDR3 protein: CASSATTTNEKLFF; CDR3 DNA: TGCGCCAGCAGCGCGACAACAACTAATGAAAAACTGTTTTTT
V gene: TRBV7-2; J gene: TRBJ2-1; D gene: -; clone size: once; CDR3 protein: CASSLRAGGLNEQFF; CDR3 DNA: TGTGCCAGCAGCTTACGAGCGGGCGGACTCAATGAGCAGTTCTTC
V gene: TRBV2; J gene: TRBJ1-1; D gene: -; clone size: -; CDR3 protein: CASSLSGNTEAFF; CDR3 DNA: TGTGCCAGCAGTCTCAGCGGGAACACTGAAGCTTTCTTT
V gene: TRBV3-1/TRBV3-2; J gene: TRBJ1-2; D gene: -; clone size: -; CDR3 protein: CASSPPGLSNYGYTF; CDR3 DNA: TGTGCCAGCAGCCCCCCGGGATTGTCCAACTATGGCTACACCTTC
V gene: TRBV5-5; J gene: TRBJ2-3; D gene: TRBD1; clone size: -; CDR3 protein: CASSLEDRTYTQYF; CDR3 DNA: TGTGCCAGCAGCTTGGAGGACAGGACCTATACGCAGTATTTT
V gene: TRBV24-1; J gene: TRBJ2-3; D gene: TRBD2; clone size: -; CDR3 protein: CATYFLAGGTQYF; CDR3 DNA: TGTGCCACCTATTTCCTAGCGGGAGGGACGCAGTATTTT
V gene: TRBV7-3; J gene: TRBJ2-2; D gene: -; clone size: -; CDR3 protein: CASSLRVTGELFF; CDR3 DNA: TGTGCCAGCAGCTTGCGTGTGACCGGGGAGCTGTTTTTT
V gene: TRBV5-1; J gene: TRBJ2-7; D gene: TRBD2; clone size: -; CDR3 protein: CASSPVTSGSAYEQYF; CDR3 DNA: TGCGCCAGCAGCCCAGTTACTAGCGGGAGCGCCTACGAGCAGTACTTC
V gene: TRBV19; J gene: TRBJ1-1; D gene: -; clone size: once; CDR3 protein: CASIYNTEAFF; CDR3 DNA: TGTGCCAGTATTTATAACACTGAAGCTTTCTTT
V gene: TRBV13; J gene: TRBJ2-1; D gene: -; clone size: -; CDR3 protein: CASSSIASGSDEQFF; CDR3 DNA: TGTGCCAGCAGCTCGATTGCTTCAGGTTCCGATGAGCAGTTCTTC
V gene: TRBV29-1; J gene: TRBJ1-1; D gene: TRBD1; clone size: -; CDR3 protein: CSVATGGMSGTEAFF; CDR3 DNA: TGCAGCGTTGCGACAGGGGGTATGAGCGGAACTGAAGCTTTCTTT
V gene: TRBV19; J gene: TRBJ1-2; D gene: -; clone size: -; CDR3 protein: CASSTNRDIYGYTF; CDR3 DNA: TGTGCCAGTAGTACGAACAGGGATATCTATGGCTACACCTTC
V gene: TRBV10-1; J gene: TRBJ2-1; D gene: -; clone size: -; CDR3 protein: CASSDGHIDEQFF; CDR3 DNA: TGCGCCAGCAGTGATGGACATATCGATGAGCAGTTCTTC
V gene: TRBV27; J gene: TRBJ2-7; D gene: -; clone size: -; CDR3 protein: CASSALSSYEQYF; CDR3 DNA: TGTGCCAGCAGTGCCCTTAGCTCCTACGAGCAGTACTTC
V gene: TRBV6-5; J gene: TRBJ2-2; D gene: TRBD1; clone size: -; CDR3 protein: CAGRQGNTGELFF; CDR3 DNA: TGTGCCGGTAGACAGGGGAACACCGGGGAGCTGTTTTTT
V gene: TRBV7-8; J gene: TRBJ2-3; D gene: TRBD2; clone size: -; CDR3 protein: CASSDSGRRRADTQYF; CDR3 DNA: TGTGCCAGCAGCGATAGCGGGAGAAGGCGCGCAGATACGCAGTATTTT
V gene: TRBV12-3/TRBV12-4; J gene: TRBJ1-1; D gene: TRBD1; clone size: few; CDR3 protein: CASTGTVTEAFF; CDR3 DNA: TGTGCCAGCACCGGGACAGTCACTGAAGCTTTCTTT
V gene: TRBV30; J gene: TRBJ1-5; D gene: TRBD1; clone size: few; CDR3 protein: CAWAGQGRQPQHF; CDR3 DNA: TGTGCCTGGGCGGGACAGGGACGACAGCCCCAGCATTTT
V gene: TRBV2; J gene: TRBJ1-1; D gene: -; clone size: once; CDR3 protein: CASSDIGRGNTEAFF; CDR3 DNA: TGTGCCAGCAGTGACATTGGCAGGGGGAACACTGAAGCTTTCTTT